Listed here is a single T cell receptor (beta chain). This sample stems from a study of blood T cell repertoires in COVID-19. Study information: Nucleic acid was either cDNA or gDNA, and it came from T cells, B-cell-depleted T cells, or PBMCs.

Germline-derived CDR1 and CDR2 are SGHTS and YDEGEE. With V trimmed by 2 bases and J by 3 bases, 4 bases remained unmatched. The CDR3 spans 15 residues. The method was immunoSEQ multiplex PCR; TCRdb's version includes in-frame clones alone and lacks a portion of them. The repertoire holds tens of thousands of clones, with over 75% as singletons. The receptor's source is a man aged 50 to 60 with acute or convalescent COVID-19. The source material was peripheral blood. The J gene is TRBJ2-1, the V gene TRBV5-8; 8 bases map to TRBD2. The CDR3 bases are TGTGCCAGCAGCTTCGGTCTAGCGGGCTACAATGAGCAGTTCTTC. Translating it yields CASSFGLAGYNEQFF.